This T cell receptor beta chain was recovered during a study of beta chain features in type 1 diabetes. Whole-study results and caveats: Type 1 diabetes patients showed fewer insertions and more deletions at VDJ junctions.

Sequenced material consisted of expressed TCRB transcripts (all of the isolated RNA was reverse transcribed). Mean read depth for naive, central memory and regulatory T cell samples was approximately 3.57 million reads. Produced via immunoSEQ multiplex PCR; TCRdb's table is partial and in-frame only. This table has some 330,000 clones, 9.5% to 11% appearing once. This clone has just a few counts. Its antigen is not known. The sample comprised naive CD4+ T cells from blood. This sequence originates from a woman under 40 in good health.

The CDR3 loop reads CASSSFSGQGYGYTF. CDR3 sequence (DNA): TGTGCCAGCAGCTCCTTCTCAGGTCAGGGCTATGGCTACACCTTC. This chain uses TRBV7-6 with TRBJ1-2; D perhaps matches TRBD1 (5 bases). Germline V gene lookup returns CDR1 SGHVS and CDR2 FNYEAQ. This CDR3 has 15 residues. The V gene lost 4 bases and the J gene lost 4 bases, with 16 bases spanning the gap.